This T cell receptor beta chain was sequenced for a study of breast tumors, draining lymph nodes, adjacent tissues. Breast cancer patients provided tissue from their axillary draining lymph nodes. This CDR3 is built from 16 residues. Per germline, CDR1 SGHDT and CDR2 YYEEEE. With 0 bases removed from V and 3 bases from J, the gap between germline ends came to 12 bases. The sample holds many counts of this clonotype. No antigen is known for it. Each CDR3 protein is one row after TCRdb ran MiXCR on the multiplex PCR reads. The table records 200,000 to 300,000 distinct CDR3 sequences, more than 30% of them present only once. Overall study results and limits: Compared with basal-like, luminal-like tumors shared significantly more repertoire with nontumor tissue. The lymph node origin of tumor T cells was framed as consistent with a hypothesis, not demonstrated. Data fit most tumor T cells coming from lymph node, expanding in tumor. Compared with lymph nodes, tumors were less diverse; compared with nontumor tissue, more.

The rearrangement links TRBV5-6 to TRBJ2-2; D may be TRBD2 (6 bases). The source is a female donor with breast cancer. Some clones in this sample may be carry-over from other donors' samples. Sequenced: axillary lymph node tissue. The CDR3 here is CASSLGLGPYTGELFF. In nucleotides, the CDR3 is TGTGCCAGCAGCTTGGGACTAGGCCCCTACACCGGGGAGCTGTTTTTT.